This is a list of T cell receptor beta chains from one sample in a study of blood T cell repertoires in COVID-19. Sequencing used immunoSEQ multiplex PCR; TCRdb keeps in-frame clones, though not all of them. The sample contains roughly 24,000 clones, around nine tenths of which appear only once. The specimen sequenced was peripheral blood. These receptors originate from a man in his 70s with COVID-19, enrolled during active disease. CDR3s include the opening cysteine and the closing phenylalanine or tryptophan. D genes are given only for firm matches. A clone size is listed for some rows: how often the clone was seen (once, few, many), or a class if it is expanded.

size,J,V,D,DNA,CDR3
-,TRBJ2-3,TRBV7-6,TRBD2,TGTGCCAGCAGCTCAGCGGGAGGGCTAGATACGCAGTATTTT,CASSSAGGLDTQYF
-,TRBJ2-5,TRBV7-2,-,TGTGCCAGCAGCTTGCGGGGAAGGGAGACCCAGTACTTC,CASSLRGRETQYF
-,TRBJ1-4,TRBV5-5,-,TGTGCCAGCAGCTTGGGGCCCCGACTCGAAAAACTGTTTTTT,CASSLGPRLEKLFF
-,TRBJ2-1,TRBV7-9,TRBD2,TGTGCCAGCAGGAGGGAGGGACTAGCGGGAGCCTACAATGAGCAGTTCTTC,CASRREGLAGAYNEQFF
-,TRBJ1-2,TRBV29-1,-,TGCAGCGTTGAAGCAGGGCGGAGGGATGGCTACACCTTC,CSVEAGRRDGYTF
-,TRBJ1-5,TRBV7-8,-,TGTGCCAGCAGTCAGTCCCTCCGATATAGCAATCAGCCCCAGCATTTT,CASSQSLRYSNQPQHF
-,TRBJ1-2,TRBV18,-,TGTGCCAGCTCACCCTCGCGAGTTAACTATGGCTACACCTTC,CASSPSRVNYGYTF
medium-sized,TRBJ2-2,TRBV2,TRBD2,TGTGCCAGCAGAATAGCGGGGGGGTACACCGGGGAGCTGTTTTTT,CASRIAGGYTGELFF
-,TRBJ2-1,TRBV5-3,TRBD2,TGTGCCAGAAGCTTGTTGCCTAGCGGGGGACACAATGAGCAGTTCTTC,CARSLLPSGGHNEQFF
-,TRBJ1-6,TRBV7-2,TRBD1,TGTGCCAGCAGCTTAGGGACAGGACAGGGGGCGGCGGCTTCACCCCTCCACTTT,CASSLGTGQGAAASPLHF
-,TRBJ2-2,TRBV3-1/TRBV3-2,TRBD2,TGTGCCAGCAGCCAAAGGACTAGCGGGAGTCACACCGGGGAGCTGTTTTTT,CASSQRTSGSHTGELFF
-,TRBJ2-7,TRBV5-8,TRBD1,TGTGCCAGCAGCTTTTCGGACAGGGATTACGAGCAGTACTTC,CASSFSDRDYEQYF
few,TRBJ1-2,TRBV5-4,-,TGTGCCAGCAGCTTCCGAGGGTCGAACTATGGCTACACCTTC,CASSFRGSNYGYTF
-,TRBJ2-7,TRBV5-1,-,TGCGCCAGCAGCTTGGCTAACAGCTACGAGCAGTACTTC,CASSLANSYEQYF
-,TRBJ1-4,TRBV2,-,TGTGCCAGCAGGAGGAGCGGAGGGTCGGGAGTTAATGAAAAACTGTTTTTT,CASRRSGGSGVNEKLFF
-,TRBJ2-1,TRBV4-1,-,TGCGCCAGCAGCCAAGGGCCAGAATCCTACAATGAGCAGTTCTTC,CASSQGPESYNEQFF
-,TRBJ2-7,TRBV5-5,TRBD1,TGTGCCAGCAGCCTTGATCTACAGGGGTCCTACGAGCAGTACTTC,CASSLDLQGSYEQYF
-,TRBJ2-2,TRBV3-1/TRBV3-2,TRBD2,TGTGCCCGCAGCCTCTCCCGACTAGCGGGGGGGCCGATCGGGGAGCTGTTTTTT,CARSLSRLAGGPIGELFF
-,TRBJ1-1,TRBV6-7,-,TGTGCCAGCATAGTTGGGCAGGTGAACACTGAAGCTTTCTTT,CASIVGQVNTEAFF
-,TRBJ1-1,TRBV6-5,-,TGTGCCAGCAGTTGGGTGGGGGCGAACACTGAAGCTTTCTTT,CASSWVGANTEAFF
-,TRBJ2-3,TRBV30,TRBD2,TGTGCCTGGAGTTGGGGGAGGGATGTTTTGCAGTGGGGCACAGATACGCAGTATTTT,CAWSWGRDVLQWGTDTQYF
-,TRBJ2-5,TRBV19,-,TGTGCCACAACAGGGATGGGAGAGACCCAGTACTTC,CATTGMGETQYF
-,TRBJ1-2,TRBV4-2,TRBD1,TGTGCCAGCAGCGAAGGGACAGGGGGCGGGAACTATGGCTACACCTTC,CASSEGTGGGNYGYTF
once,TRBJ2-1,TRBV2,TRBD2,TGTCTAGCGGGGGGGCGCTACAATGAGCAGTTCTTC,CLAGGRYNEQFF
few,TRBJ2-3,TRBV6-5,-,TGTGCCAGCAGCGGGACAACCACAGATACGCAGTATTTT,CASSGTTTDTQYF
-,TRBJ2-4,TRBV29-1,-,TGCAGCGCCAGGGACGGGGACTCCATTCAGTACTTC,CSARDGDSIQYF
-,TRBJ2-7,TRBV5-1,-,TGCGCCAGCAGCTTGGAACAGGGTCGATACGAGCAGTACTTC,CASSLEQGRYEQYF
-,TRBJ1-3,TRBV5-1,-,TGCGCCAGCAGCGCTCGGTCCGAGGGAAACACCATATATTTT,CASSARSEGNTIYF
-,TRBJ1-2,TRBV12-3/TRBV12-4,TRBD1,TGTGCCAGCAGCGGACAGGGACAGGGCTACACCTTC,CASSGQGQGYTF
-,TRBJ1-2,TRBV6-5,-,TGTGCCAGCAGTAGGAGGTCGCTTAACTATGGCTACACCTTC,CASSRRSLNYGYTF
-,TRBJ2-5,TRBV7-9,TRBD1,TGTGCCAGCAGCTCCTACAGGGGAACGGAGACCCAGTACTTC,CASSSYRGTETQYF
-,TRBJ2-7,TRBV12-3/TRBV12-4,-,TGTGCCAGCAGCCAACGGGATTCCTACGAGCAGTACTTC,CASSQRDSYEQYF
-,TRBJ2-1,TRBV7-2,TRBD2,TGTGCCAGCAGCTTATCTTCTAGCGGGGTTTACAATGAGCAGTTCTTC,CASSLSSSGVYNEQFF
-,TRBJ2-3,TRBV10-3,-,TGTGCCATCAGTGAGTCTCTCGGAGGGCGGGATACGCAGTATTTT,CAISESLGGRDTQYF
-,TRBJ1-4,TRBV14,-,TGTGCCAGCAGCCAAGATCGGGGGAGTAATGAAAAACTGTTTTTT,CASSQDRGSNEKLFF
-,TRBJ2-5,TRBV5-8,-,TGTGCCAGCAGCTTGCTAGAGACCCAGTACTTC,CASSLLETQYF
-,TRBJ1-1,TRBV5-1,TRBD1,TGCGCCAGCAGCATGGCAGGGGGCGCAAACACTGAAGCTTTCTTT,CASSMAGGANTEAFF
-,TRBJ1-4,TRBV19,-,TGTGCCAGTAGGCAGGGCTCTCTTCATGAAAAACTGTTTTTT,CASRQGSLHEKLFF
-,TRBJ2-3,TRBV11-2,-,TGTGCCAGCAGCTTAGTTCGGGCAGATACGCAGTATTTT,CASSLVRADTQYF
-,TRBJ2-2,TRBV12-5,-,TGTGCTAGTGGTTTGGCAAGGGGTAGTGTGAACACCGGGGAGCTGTTTTTT,CASGLARGSVNTGELFF
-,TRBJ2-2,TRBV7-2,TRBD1,TGTGCCAGCAGCCCTAGACAGGGGTCGGGAACCGGGGAGCTGTTTTTT,CASSPRQGSGTGELFF
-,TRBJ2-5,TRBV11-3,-,TGTGCCAGCAGCTTAGGGCCGGGAGAGACCCAGTACTTC,CASSLGPGETQYF
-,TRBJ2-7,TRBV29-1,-,TGCAGCTCCAGCCAGGGGGGTCACGAGCAGTACTTC,CSSSQGGHEQYF
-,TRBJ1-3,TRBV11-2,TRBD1,TGTGCCAGCAGCACGGGACAGACCTCTGGAAACACCATATATTTT,CASSTGQTSGNTIYF
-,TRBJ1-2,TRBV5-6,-,TGTGCCAGCAGCTTGCCCGAGGGTTCCCTTTATGGCTACACCTTC,CASSLPEGSLYGYTF
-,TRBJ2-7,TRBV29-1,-,TGCAGCGTTCAGTTATCCTACGAGCAGTACTTC,CSVQLSYEQYF
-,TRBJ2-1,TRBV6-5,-,TGTGCCAGCAGCTACTCCGGGAATGAGCAGTTCTTC,CASSYSGNEQFF
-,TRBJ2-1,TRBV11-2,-,TGTGCCAGCAGCTTTCGCGGCACCTTCTACAATGAGCAGTTCTTC,CASSFRGTFYNEQFF
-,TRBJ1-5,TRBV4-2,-,TGTGCCAGCAGCCAAGAGGGCGACATTCAGCCCCAGCATTTT,CASSQEGDIQPQHF
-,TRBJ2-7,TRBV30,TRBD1,TGTGCCTGGAGTGTAGGCCAGGGGGCTGACGAGCAGTACTTC,CAWSVGQGADEQYF
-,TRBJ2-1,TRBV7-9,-,TGTGCCAGCAGCTTATTGGGCCACGGAAAGGACAATGAGCAGTTCTTC,CASSLLGHGKDNEQFF
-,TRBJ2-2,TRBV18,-,TGTGCCAGCTCACCCTTTGCGGGCGTTACCGGGGAGCTGTTTTTT,CASSPFAGVTGELFF
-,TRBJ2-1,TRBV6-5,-,TGTGCCAGCATTCAGGAGGCGGGAAGGTACAATGAGCAGTTCTTC,CASIQEAGRYNEQFF
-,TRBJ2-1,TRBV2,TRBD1,TGTGCCAGCAGTCAAACCGGGACAGGGGTCCAAAGCTCCTACAATGAGCAGTTCTTC,CASSQTGTGVQSSYNEQFF
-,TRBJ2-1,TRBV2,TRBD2,TGTGCCAGCAGTGAGACTAGCGGACGATACAGTGAGCAGTTCTTC,CASSETSGRYSEQFF
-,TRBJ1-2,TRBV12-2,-,TGTGCAAGTCGCTTATTCTGCTATGGCTACACCTTC,CASRLFCYGYTF
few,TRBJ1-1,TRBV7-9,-,TGTGCCAGCAGCTTAGATTGGGCGAACACTGAAGCTTTCTTT,CASSLDWANTEAFF